A single sample gave rise to the 20 T cell receptor beta chains below, sequenced in a study of molecular identifiers for immune sequencing clone quantification. MiXCR was run by TCRdb on the PCR reads, yielding one entry per CDR3 protein. The data contain 85,000 to 90,000 distinct CDR3 sequences, about 23% of them seen just once; the ten biggest clones take up 0.75% to 0.9%. The specimen sequenced was naive CD8+ T cells from blood, with Jurkat cell RNA spiked in. Subset noted: FACS-sorted CD8+CD4-CCR7+CD45RA+ naive T cells. The receptor source for this set is a human donor in good health. Some libraries in this study had Jurkat cell RNA spiked in.

This clonotype was detected ten times or more. The chain joins TRBV20-1 to TRBJ2-7; 9 bases align to TRBD2. The CDR3 length is 14 residues. Germline CDR1 reads DFQATT; CDR2 reads SNEGSKA (reference sequence). The V segment lost 0 bases and the J segment 6 bases; nucleotides outside the gene matches: 6. CDR3 nucleotides: TGCAGTGCTAGAGAGGTAGCGGGGGCAGTCGAGCAGTACTTC. This translates into CSAREVAGAVEQYF.

At least ten counts were recorded for this clonotype. The chain combines TRBV20-1 with TRBJ2-7; D is perhaps TRBD1 (6 bases). The CDR3 is 15 residues long. V lost 5 bases and J 3 bases, leaving 20 bases between the germline ends. The V gene's germline CDR1 is DFQATT and CDR2 SNEGSKA (reference sequence). CDR3: CSAAGPDRLDYEQYF. The CDR3 coding sequence is TGCAGTGCTGCGGGCCCCGACAGGCTCGACTACGAGCAGTACTTC.

This clonotype appeared a few times. The chain is built from TRBV7-9 and TRBJ2-5; D gene uncertain. The ends were cut back, 5 bases at V and 5 bases at J, with 18 bases in the middle. The CDR3 runs to 15 residues. Per germline, CDR1 SEHNR and CDR2 FQNEAQ (reference sequence). CDR3 nucleotides: TGTGCCAGCAGCCCGGGCCCAGCCGAGCTGGAGACCCAGTACTTC. This sequence encodes CASSPGPAELETQYF.

This clonotype has just a few counts. The V call is TRBV7-9, the J call TRBJ1-1, with D hard to call. This CDR3 region has 15 residues. The V gene lost 1 base and the J gene lost 0 bases, with 9 bases spanning the gap. Germline values: CDR1 SEHNR, CDR2 FQNEAQ (reference sequence). The DNA for the CDR3 is TGTGCCAGCAGCTTAGTCGATCCGCTGAACACTGAAGCTTTCTTT. Translating gives CASSLVDPLNTEAFF.

The rearrangement links TRBV30 to TRBJ2-7, with no clear D. The CDR3 runs 14 residues. V lost 1 base, J lost 6 bases, and 16 bases lay in between. The V gene's germline CDR1 is GTSNPN and CDR2 SVGIG (reference sequence). The CDR3: CAWSALRTTAEQYF. CDR3 bases: TGTGCCTGGAGTGCCCTCCGGACCACCGCCGAGCAGTACTTC.

This clonotype has a count of ten or more. This chain uses TRBV7-2 with TRBJ1-1, with D perhaps TRBD1 (6 bases). The CDR3 is 14 amino acids. Germline V gene lookup returns CDR1 SGHTA and CDR2 FQGNSA. V lost 2 bases, J lost 3 bases, and 10 bases lay in between. In DNA, the CDR3 is TGTGCCAGCAGCTTAAGTGGGGGCTACACTGAAGCTTTCTTT. Its translation is CASSLSGGYTEAFF.

In this sample, this clonotype turned up many times. The chain combines TRBV2 with TRBJ2-7, with D possibly matching TRBD1 (5 bases). Germline CDR1 and CDR2: SNHLY and FYNNEI. V was trimmed by 6 bases and J by 0 bases, leaving 15 bases between them. There are 15 residues in the CDR3. CDR3 in amino acids: CASRGTTASSYEQYF. DNA for the CDR3: TGTGCCAGCAGAGGTACGACAGCGTCCTCCTACGAGCAGTACTTC. The variable domain in full, with the rest retrieved from reference TRBV2 and TRBJ2-7, is EPEVTQTPSHQVTQMGQEVILRCVPISNHLYFYWYRQILGQKVEFLVSFYNNEISEKSEIFDDQFSVERPDGSNFTLKIRSTKLEDSAMYFCASRGTTASSYEQYFGPGTRLTVT.

On this clonotype itself: Relative to the germline gene, one junction end is altered; a read error may explain this. The chain couples TRBV5-1 to TRBJ2-1, with D possibly TRBD1 on 5 matching bases. This CDR3 region has 10 residues. Looked up from germline, CDR1 is SGHRS and CDR2 is YFSETQ. As DNA, the CDR3 is TGCGCCAACAGCTTCGACAGGCAGTTCTTC. Protein product: CANSFDRQFF.

The V call is TRBV18, the J call TRBJ1-4; 8 positions match TRBD1. This CDR3 is built from 16 residues. From germline, CDR1 is KGHSH and CDR2 LQKENI. Trimming at V came to 3 bases and at J to 3 bases, leaving 6 bases not matched to a gene. The CDR3 spells CASSPSGTGSNEKLFF. CDR3 nucleotide sequence: TGTGCCAGCTCACCTTCCGGGACAGGATCTAATGAAAAACTGTTTTTT.

This clonotype was seen once. This may come from a read error, since a much larger clone is one base off. The chain combines TRBV11-2 with TRBJ2-1; 7 nucleotides line up with TRBD1. V dropped 4 bases and J dropped 2; count of bases not matched to a gene: 5. The germline V gene has CDR1 SGHAT and CDR2 FQNNGV. The CDR3 is 15 amino acids. DNA of the CDR3: TGTGCCAGCAGCTCGACAGGGAGCCCCTACAATGAGCAGTTCTTC. Protein sequence: CASSSTGSPYNEQFF. Full variable domain (remainder filled in from reference TRBV11-2 and TRBJ2-1): EAGVAQSPRYKIIEKRQSVAFWCNPISGHATLYWYQQILGQGPKLLIQFQNNGVVDDSQLPKDRFSAERLKGVDSTLKIQPAKLEDSAVYLCASSSTGSPYNEQFFGPGTRLTVL.

The rearrangement uses TRBV4-1 and TRBJ1-1; D remains unclear. The germline V gene has CDR1 MGHRA and CDR2 YSYEKL. The CDR3 has 15 residues. The germline V and J ends were trimmed by 4 bases and 3 bases, with 15 bases remaining between them. DNA of the CDR3: TGCGCCAGCAGCCGAAGCCTAAATGCTGACACTGAAGCTTTCTTT. Amino acid sequence: CASSRSLNADTEAFF.

The chain is built from TRBV4-3 and TRBJ2-7; 7 positions agree with TRBD1. Trimming removed 0 bases from V and 5 bases from J; junction bases left unmatched: 7. From germline, CDR1 is LGHNA and CDR2 YSLEER. The CDR3 spans 15 residues. CDR3 nucleotide sequence: TGCGCCAGCAGCCAAGATAGGGGGCATTCTAACGAGCAGTACTTC. Protein sequence: CASSQDRGHSNEQYF.

This chain joins TRBV7-9 and TRBJ1-5; TRBD1 might be the D (6 bases). CDR1 SEHNR and CDR2 FQNEAQ come from the germline V gene (reference sequence). The V end lost 5 bases, the J end lost 6 bases, and 17 bases lay between the germline ends. The CDR3 runs to 15 residues. The CDR3: CASSGVGGFGQPQHF. CDR3 coding DNA: TGTGCCAGCAGCGGCGTAGGGGGGTTTGGTCAGCCCCAGCATTTT.

The sample holds a few counts of this clonotype. This rearrangement joins TRBV12-3 or TRBV12-4 to TRBJ2-1; possible D gene TRBD1, 5 bases. CDR3 length equals 15 residues. The V and J ends lost 1 base and 3 bases respectively, with 10 bases between them. CDR3 DNA sequence: TGTGCCAGCAGTTTAGGGCAGGGCTACTACAATGAGCAGTTCTTC. It specifies CASSLGQGYYNEQFF.

A note on this clonotype: The CDR3 ends on some other residue instead of the conserved phenylalanine or tryptophan, so this is likely a read error. V and J are TRBV12-3 or TRBV12-4 and TRBJ2-3; 7 bases align to TRBD2. J gave up 2 bases and V 6 bases, and 2 bases lay outside the gene matches. This CDR3 is built from 13 residues. The CDR3 DNA reads as TGTGCCAGCAGGGGGGGGGTCACAGATACGCAGTATTAT. Protein product: CASRGGVTDTQYY.

The V gene is TRBV20-1, the J gene TRBJ2-1; D is uncertain. The CDR3 extends over 16 amino acids. Trimming removed 3 bases from V and 0 bases from J, with 15 bases in between. Germline loops: CDR1 DFQATT, CDR2 SNEGSKA (reference sequence). CDR3 loop: CSASLRPESSYNEQFF. In nucleotides, the CDR3 is TGCAGTGCTAGTCTCCGACCGGAGAGCTCCTACAATGAGCAGTTCTTC.

This clonotype was observed at least ten times. The J gene is TRBJ2-7, the V gene TRBV29-1; a weak D match, TRBD1 (6 bases). This CDR3 is 12 amino acids long. Germline V gene sequence: CDR1 SQVTM, CDR2 ANQGSEA. The V end lost 2 bases, the J end lost 4 bases, and 9 bases lay between the germline ends. CDR3 sequence reads: CSVEQGKYEQYF. DNA of the CDR3: TGCAGCGTTGAACAGGGGAAATACGAGCAGTACTTC.

This chain joins TRBV7-8 and TRBJ2-1; 9 nucleotides line up with TRBD2. Germline CDR1 SGHVS, CDR2 FQNEAQ. The CDR3 extends over 17 amino acids. V dropped 4 bases and J dropped 4; count of bases not matched to a gene: 11. The CDR3 sequence is CASSSSLASGEYNEQFF. CDR3 DNA: TGTGCCAGCAGCTCCTCTTTGGCTAGCGGGGAGTACAATGAGCAGTTCTTC.

This clonotype has at least ten counts. The chain carries TRBV7-9 and TRBJ1-5; D is perhaps TRBD1 (6 bases). The CDR3 is made up of 16 amino acids. Germline lookup yields CDR1 SEHNR and CDR2 FQNEAQ (reference sequence). V lost 4 bases and J 1 base, leaving 14 bases between the germline ends. The CDR3 is CASSWDMSPSNQPQHF. The DNA of the CDR3 is TGTGCCAGCAGCTGGGACATGTCCCCGAGCAATCAGCCCCAGCATTTT.

Concerning this clonotype: A read error may explain this, as a much larger clone is one base away. The chain combines TRBV6-6 with TRBJ2-6, with D maybe TRBD1 (7 bases). CDR1 is MNHNY, CDR2 SVGAGI, per germline (reference sequence). The CDR3 contains 19 residues. The CDR3 sequence: CASTPRRGQPHSGANVPTF. The CDR3, as DNA: TGTGCCAGCACTCCCCGGAGGGGACAGCCGCACTCTGGGGCCAACGTCCCGACTTTC.